This TCR beta chain was observed in a study of CD4 T cells in relation to SARS-CoV-2 and coronaviruses. Before the COVID-19 pandemic, during about 2011-2019, CD4+ T cells were taken from unexposed donors. Isolation of CD4+ T cells took place after roughly nine days in culture. This CDR3 has 12 residues. The V and J ends lost 5 bases and 7 bases respectively, with 8 bases between them. Sequencing used immunoSEQ multiplex PCR; TCRdb keeps in-frame clones, though not all of them. The sample has 20,000 to 25,000 clones, under 80% seen once. A word on this clone: Its specificity is not known.

The V and J genes are TRBV12-3 or TRBV12-4 and TRBJ1-4; D gene ambiguous. Sequenced: CD4+ T cells from PBMCs, cultured in vitro. The clonotype comes from a human donor in good health. The CDR3 DNA reads as TGTGCCAGCAGTGCTTCCTTTGAAAAACTGTTTTTT. This codes for CASSASFEKLFF.